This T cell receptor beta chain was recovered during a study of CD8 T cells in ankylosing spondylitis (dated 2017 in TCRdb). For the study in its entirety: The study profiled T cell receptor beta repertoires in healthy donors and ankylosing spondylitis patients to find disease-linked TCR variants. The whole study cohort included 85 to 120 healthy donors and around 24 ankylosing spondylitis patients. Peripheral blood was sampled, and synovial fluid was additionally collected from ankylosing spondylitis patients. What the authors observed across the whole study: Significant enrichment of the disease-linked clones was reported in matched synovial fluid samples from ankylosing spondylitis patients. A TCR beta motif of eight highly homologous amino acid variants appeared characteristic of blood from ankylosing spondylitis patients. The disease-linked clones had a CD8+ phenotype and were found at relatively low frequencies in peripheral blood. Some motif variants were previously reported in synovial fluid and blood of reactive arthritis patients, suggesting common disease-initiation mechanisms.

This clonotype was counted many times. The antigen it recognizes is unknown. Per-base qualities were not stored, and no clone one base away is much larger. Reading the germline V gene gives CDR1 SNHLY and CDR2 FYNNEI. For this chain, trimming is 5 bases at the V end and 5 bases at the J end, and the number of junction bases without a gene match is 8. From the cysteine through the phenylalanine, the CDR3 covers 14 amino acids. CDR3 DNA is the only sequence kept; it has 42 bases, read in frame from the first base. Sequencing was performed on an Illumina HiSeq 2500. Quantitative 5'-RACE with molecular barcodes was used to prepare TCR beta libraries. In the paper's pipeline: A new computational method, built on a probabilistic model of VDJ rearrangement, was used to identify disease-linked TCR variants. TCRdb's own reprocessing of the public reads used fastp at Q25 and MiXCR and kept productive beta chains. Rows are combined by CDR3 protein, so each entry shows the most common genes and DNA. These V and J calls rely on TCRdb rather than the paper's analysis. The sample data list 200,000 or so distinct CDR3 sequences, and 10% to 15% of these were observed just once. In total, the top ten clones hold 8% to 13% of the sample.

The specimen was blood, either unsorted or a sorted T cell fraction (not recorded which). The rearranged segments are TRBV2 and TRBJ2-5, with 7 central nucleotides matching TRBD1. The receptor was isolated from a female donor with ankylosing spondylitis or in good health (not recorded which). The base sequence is TGTGCCAGCAGTTATCAGGGGGTCGGGGAGACCCAGTACTTC. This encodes CASSYQGVGETQYF.